This T cell receptor (beta chain) emerged from a study of tumour-infiltrating T cells in Burkitt lymphoma. About the study: Overall and progression-free survival were predicted by productive clonality.

After removal of 6 bases from V and 2 bases from J, the junction contained 5 bases not matched to a gene. Germline-derived CDR1 and CDR2 are MNHEY and SMNVEV (reference sequence). The CDR3 loop spans 15 amino acids. Assay: immunoSEQ multiplex PCR; the TCRdb copy retains only in-frame clones and omits some. Of around 1,600 clones listed, about 18% are singletons. This clone was seen more than once but under ten times. The source is a human donor with diffuse large B-cell lymphoma. This chain uses TRBV27 with TRBJ1-3; 9 bases align to TRBD1. The material sequenced was tumor tissue. The CDR3 nucleotides read TGTGCCAGCAGCCGGAGGACAGGGGCTGGAAACACCATATATTTT. It specifies CASSRRTGAGNTIYF.